This T cell receptor beta chain was identified during a study of blood T cells in healthy people across ages. Study outcomes and limitations: Not knowing donor CMV status may have confounded expanded clonotype changes. With unsorted PBMCs, a conclusive comparison of naive versus antigen-experienced cells was not possible.

This clonotype was found a few times. Its antigen is unidentified. The germline gives CDR1 MNHEY, CDR2 SMNVEV (reference sequence). This CDR3 region has 15 residues. The V end lost 6 bases, the J end lost 3 bases, and 17 bases lay between the germline ends. Primers used in a second PCR of roughly 7 to 12 cycles were a sample-barcoded 5' primer and a J-beta primer mix. In TCRdb, the 5' RACE reads were re-called with MiXCR into one record per CDR3 protein. The table records approximately 1.5 million distinct CDR3 sequences, about 42% of them present only once. This TCR was recovered from a woman aged 18-29 years in good health. Sequenced sample: blood. The V and J genes are TRBV27 and TRBJ1-2; no firm D call. The CDR3 sequence: CASSFWPEGYYGYTF. The CDR3 DNA follows: TGTGCCAGCAGCTTCTGGCCAGAGGGCTACTATGGCTACACCTTC.